The present entry profiles one TCR beta chain with its context. Its antigen is unidentified. Time point given: newly diagnosed, previously untreated cHL patient sample. It was PBMCs in newly diagnosed, untreated classical Hodgkin lymphoma that served as comparison. This sample was included in a study of PD-1 blockade in classical Hodgkin lymphoma. The study's findings and limits: The study reported lower baseline TCR diversity in newly diagnosed patients than in healthy donors. Still unresolved is the cause of the repertoire differences, which may be disease activity or prior therapy.

Repertoires were generated with immunoSEQ multiplex PCR, while TCRdb's copy carries only in-frame clones and drops some. This sample yields about 17,000 clones, of which around 90% are seen a single time; about 7.1% belongs to the top ten. This CDR3 is built from 15 residues. Germline V gene lookup returns CDR1 MGHDK and CDR2 SYGVNS. The junction had 9 bases not matched to a gene; V was cut back by 2 bases and J by 7 bases. The chain joins TRBV25-1 to TRBJ2-7, with 9 bases fitting TRBD2. This receptor was taken from a human donor with classical Hodgkin lymphoma. Sequencing was done on a sample of peripheral blood mononuclear cells (PBMCs). CDR3 amino acids: CASSEKIAGVDEQYF. CDR3 DNA: TGTGCCAGCAGTGAAAAAATAGCGGGAGTGGATGAGCAGTACTTC.